These T cell receptor beta chains were read from a single sample in a study of T cell responses to AZD1222 COVID-19 vaccine. The data were produced by immunoSEQ multiplex PCR, yet TCRdb's version contains in-frame clones alone and is incomplete. Here the sample spans roughly 150,000 clones, roughly 91% being singletons. Specimen: peripheral blood, collected 28 days after the second AZD1222 dose. The receptor source for this set is an adult who received the AZD1222 COVID-19 vaccine. Each CDR3 is given with its conserved first and last residue. The D gene is left open where the match is weak. The size field is filled for only some rows; it gives once, few, many or a size class.

clone size,V gene,D gene,J gene,CDR3 protein,CDR3 DNA
.,TRBV29-1,TRBD1,TRBJ1-5,CSVASTGDGNQPQHF,TGCAGCGTTGCCTCGACAGGGGATGGCAATCAGCCCCAGCATTTT
.,TRBV7-6,.,TRBJ2-1,CASSLDWATHNEQFF,TGTGCCAGCAGCTTAGACTGGGCGACCCACAATGAGCAGTTCTTC
.,TRBV4-1,TRBD2,TRBJ2-6,CASSQEGLADSGANVLTF,TGCGCCAGCAGCCAGGAGGGACTAGCGGACTCTGGGGCCAACGTCCTGACTTTC
few,TRBV27,TRBD1,TRBJ1-1,CASTLGGTGASGEAFF,TGTGCCAGCACCCTCGGGGGGACAGGGGCCTCAGGTGAAGCTTTCTTT
.,TRBV28,.,TRBJ1-5,CASSPPGQPESPQHF,TGTGCCAGCAGTCCCCCGGGGCAGCCGGAGTCACCCCAGCATTTT
once,TRBV7-9,.,TRBJ2-1,CASSLGVQFF,TGTGCCAGCAGCTTAGGGGTTCAGTTCTTC
.,TRBV19,.,TRBJ1-1,CASRKTDFDTEAFF,TGTGCCAGTAGGAAGACAGATTTTGACACTGAAGCTTTCTTT
.,TRBV20-1,.,TRBJ1-1,CSASPQMNTEAFF,TGCAGTGCTAGTCCCCAAATGAACACTGAAGCTTTCTTT
.,TRBV5-6,.,TRBJ1-2,CASSPFALNYGTGDYGYTF,TGTGCCAGCAGCCCGTTCGCGCTAAATTACGGGACGGGAGATTATGGCTACACCTTC
.,TRBV6-5,.,TRBJ2-7,CASSYRRFDEQYF,TGTGCCAGCAGTTACAGGAGGTTCGACGAGCAGTACTTC
once,TRBV9,.,TRBJ2-1,CASSAYGTGANEQFF,TGTGCCAGCAGCGCCTATGGGACCGGGGCCAATGAGCAGTTCTTC
.,TRBV6-5,TRBD1,TRBJ1-5,CASSGQATQPQHF,TGTGCCAGCAGCGGACAGGCCACTCAGCCCCAGCATTTT
.,TRBV18,.,TRBJ1-1,CASSPGEDTEAFF,TGTGCCAGCTCACCGGGGGAGGACACTGAAGCTTTCTTT
.,TRBV4-1,TRBD2,TRBJ2-2,CASSQDPGRSTGELFF,TGCGCCAGCAGCCAAGATCCCGGGAGGAGTACCGGGGAGCTGTTTTTT
.,TRBV4-3,.,TRBJ1-2,CASSQAAGDYGYTF,TGCGCCAGCAGCCAAGCGGCAGGAGACTATGGCTACACCTTC
.,TRBV19,.,TRBJ2-7,CASSLAGTYEQYF,TGTGCCAGTAGTCTTGCAGGTACCTACGAGCAGTACTTC
.,TRBV5-1,TRBD1,TRBJ1-1,CASSRGAGQGKGYTEAFF,TGCGCCAGCAGTAGGGGGGCGGGACAGGGGAAAGGATACACTGAAGCTTTCTTT